The source of this T cell receptor beta chain is a study of blood T cell repertoires in COVID-19. Study-level information: Spain, Italy and the United States supplied samples that represented acute and convalescent COVID-19. Sample material is recorded as cDNA or gDNA derived from T cells, B-cell-depleted T cells, or PBMCs.

In assigning cohorts, the study relied on participant-reported clinical history. Assay used: immunoSEQ multiplex PCR; TCRdb lists only in-frame clones, some missing. Of a few hundred thousand clones listed, about nine tenths were seen once; the top ten hold roughly 8.9%. This CDR3 is built from 14 residues. From germline, CDR1 is LNHDA and CDR2 SQIVND (reference sequence). V shed 7 bases and J shed 4 bases, with 14 bases lying between them. This clone has just one count. Sample: PBMCs or T cells enriched from blood (not recorded which). The chain has TRBV19 and TRBJ1-5; TRBD1 might be the D (6 bases). The clonotype was recovered from a middle-aged woman who had recovered from COVID-19. The CDR3, as DNA: TGTGCCAGTAAATTCGACAGGATTAATCAGCCCCAGCATTTT. Translating gives CASKFDRINQPQHF.